Described below is a single T cell receptor (beta chain) sequence and its context. At one end, the junction sequence differs from germline, possibly due to a read error. The repertoire was sequenced with immunoSEQ multiplex PCR; TCRdb's copy has only in-frame clones and lacks some. The sample consists of about 28,000 clones, under 95% of them appearing once. The CDR3 is 13 residues long. From germline, CDR1 is MNHNY and CDR2 SVGAGI (reference sequence). This sample stems from a study of T cell changes during pregnancy in multiple sclerosis. Sequenced here: CD4+ T cells from peripheral blood mononuclear cells, sampled after pregnancy. The sequence came from a female donor with multiple sclerosis, enrolled in a pregnancy study. The rearrangement links TRBV6-6 to TRBJ2-1, with 8 nucleotides matching TRBD2. CDR3 region: CASSQEGSGGRVF. CDR3 sequence (DNA): TGTGCCAGCAGCCAAGAGGGGAGCGGGGGAAGGGTCTTC.